The TCR beta chain under discussion was sequenced for a study of beta chain features in type 1 diabetes. Sampling consisted of one heparinised blood draw per donor, averaging about 116 mL. Germline V gene lookup returns CDR1 GTSNPN and CDR2 SVGIG (reference sequence). CDR3 length: 13 residues. V was clipped by 5 bases and J by 3 bases; unmatched bases: 3. As concerns this clone: Its cognate antigen is unknown. The identical CDR3 is also encoded by other nucleotide sequences in the sample.

General study results and limits: A closer apparent resemblance between naive, central memory and Treg TCRB repertoires was seen in patients than in healthy donors. There was a moderate but significant shortening of TCRB CDR3s in all four CD4+ subsets of Type 1 diabetes patients.

What was sequenced were expressed TCRB transcripts, since all of the isolated RNA had been reverse transcribed. Using immunoSEQ multiplex PCR, the repertoire was profiled, and TCRdb retains in-frame clones only, with some absent. The profile shows a few hundred thousand clones, over 13% of them singletons. The sample was naive CD4+ T cells from blood. The origin of this receptor is a woman aged 18-29 years in good health. The rearrangement joins TRBV30 to TRBJ1-5; TRBD1 matches at 8 bases. CDR3 amino acids: CAWGTGINQPQHF. CDR3 bases: TGTGCCTGGGGGACAGGCATCAATCAGCCCCAGCATTTT.